Listed below are T cell receptor beta chains from one sample, sequenced in a study of blood T cell repertoires in COVID-19. The protocol was immunoSEQ multiplex PCR, while the TCRdb copy is restricted to in-frame clones and leaves out a portion. The sample includes 110,000 to 150,000 clones, more than 80% seen only once; the top ten take approximately 5.8%. The sequenced sample was peripheral blood. These receptors came from a human donor in a cohort sampled during active COVID-19. The CDR3 runs from the conserved cysteine through the conserved F or W. A D gene is named only where the DNA matches it firmly. Clone size is shown for a subset of rows, as once, few, many or a class of expanded clone.

>TRBV5-4|TRBJ2-3|TRBD2|NA
TGTGCCAGCAGCTTGGACCGACGGGAGGGTACAGATACGCAGTATTTT
CASSLDRREGTDTQYF
>TRBV5-1|TRBJ2-7|TRBD1|NA
TGCGCCAGCAGCGAAGCGCAGGGGGCTATCTCCTACGAGCAGTACTTC
CASSEAQGAISYEQYF
>TRBV29-1|TRBJ2-7|TRBD1|NA
TGCAGCGTTGGTGGACAGGGAGCCTACGAGCAGTACTTC
CSVGGQGAYEQYF
>TRBV20-1|TRBJ1-5|NA|NA
TGCAGTGCTAGTTCCGGCAATCAGCCCCAGCATTTT
CSASSGNQPQHF
>TRBV7-6|TRBJ2-3|TRBD2|NA
TGTGCCAGCAGTGGTAGCGGGGTTAACACAGATACGCAGTATTTT
CASSGSGVNTDTQYF
>TRBV5-6|TRBJ2-7|TRBD2|once
TGTGCCAGCAGCTCGGTCGGGAGGGACGAGCAGTACTTC
CASSSVGRDEQYF
>TRBV7-9|TRBJ2-7|TRBD1|NA
TGTGCCAGCAGCTCTCACCAGGGGGCAACTTTTTACGAGCAGTACTTC
CASSSHQGATFYEQYF
>TRBV3-1/TRBV3-2|TRBJ2-1|TRBD2|NA
TGTGCCAGCAGCCCTCGGCGGGGGGCCTACAATGAGCAGTTCTTC
CASSPRRGAYNEQFF
>TRBV11-2|TRBJ1-1|NA|NA
TGTGCCAGCAGCCCCCCATGGGGAGCGCGGAACACTGAAGCTTTCTTT
CASSPPWGARNTEAFF
>TRBV29-1|TRBJ1-1|TRBD1|NA
TGCAGCGTTGAAACAGGGGTGAACACTGAAGCTTTCTTT
CSVETGVNTEAFF
>TRBV11-2|TRBJ1-5|NA|NA
TGTGCCAGCAGCCCCCTTAATAGCAATCAGCCCCAGCATTTT
CASSPLNSNQPQHF
>TRBV6-4|TRBJ1-4|TRBD1|NA
TGTGCCAGCCATGGAAACGGACAGGGGGAGGATGAAAAACTGTTTTTT
CASHGNGQGEDEKLFF
>TRBV4-3|TRBJ2-2|NA|NA
TGCGCCAGCAGACGAGACAGATTCACCGGGGAGCTGTTTTTT
CASRRDRFTGELFF
>TRBV5-1|TRBJ2-7|TRBD1|NA
TGCGCCAGCAGCTTGAACCAGGGGGCAAAAGAGCAGTACTTC
CASSLNQGAKEQYF
>TRBV5-1|TRBJ2-3|NA|NA
TGCGCCAGCAGCCTGAGGGGGATCACAGATACGCAGTATTTT
CASSLRGITDTQYF
>TRBV27|TRBJ2-5|TRBD1|NA
TGTGCCAGCAGTCCGCACCCTCCCGGGACAGGGAGTCGAGAGACCCAGTACTTC
CASSPHPPGTGSRETQYF
>TRBV6-5|TRBJ1-6|TRBD1|NA
TGTGCCAGCAGAAACAGGGGAGGTAATTCACCCCTCCACTTT
CASRNRGGNSPLHF
>TRBV7-2|TRBJ1-5|NA|NA
TGTGCCAGCAGCCCCACATTCAACAATCAGCCCCAGCATTTT
CASSPTFNNQPQHF
>TRBV27|TRBJ1-1|TRBD1|NA
TGTGCCAGCAGTTTACGGACAGGGGCGAACACTGAAGCTTTCTTT
CASSLRTGANTEAFF
>TRBV18|TRBJ1-2|TRBD1|NA
TGTGCCAGCTCACCACCGACAGGACAGGATTATGGCTACACCTTC
CASSPPTGQDYGYTF
>TRBV4-1|TRBJ1-4|TRBD1|NA
TGCGCCAGCAGCCAAATAGGACAGGGGATAATCGGAAAACTGTTTTTT
CASSQIGQGIIGKLFF
>TRBV5-6|TRBJ2-7|TRBD1|NA
TGTGCCAGCAGCTTCGAGGACAGGCCGGAGACCTACGAGCAGTACTTC
CASSFEDRPETYEQYF
>TRBV5-1|TRBJ1-3|NA|NA
TGCGCCAGCAGCTTGGAGTTAGTCTCCGGAAACACCATATATTTT
CASSLELVSGNTIYF
>TRBV5-5|TRBJ2-3|TRBD2|NA
TGTGCCAGCAGCTCCCAGGGAGCGGGGGCAACAGATACGCAGTATTTT
CASSSQGAGATDTQYF
>TRBV5-6|TRBJ1-3|NA|NA
TGTGCCAGCAGCTACCCCGGGACACATGGAAACACCATATATTTT
CASSYPGTHGNTIYF
>TRBV5-1|TRBJ2-1|TRBD2|NA
TGCGCCAGCAGCTTGGATAATAGCGGGGGGCCTTCCTACAATGAGCAGTTCTTC
CASSLDNSGGPSYNEQFF
>TRBV2|TRBJ2-7|TRBD1|NA
TGTGCCAGCAGTCTCCGGGACAGGTTGTACGAGCAGTACTTC
CASSLRDRLYEQYF
>TRBV5-5|TRBJ1-6|NA|NA
TGTGCCAGCAGCTTGGGGCCTAGCTCCTATAATTCACCCCTCCACTTT
CASSLGPSSYNSPLHF
>TRBV19|TRBJ1-6|TRBD1|NA
TGTGCCAGTAGTATGGGACAGGGGTATTCACCCCTCCACTTT
CASSMGQGYSPLHF
>TRBV30|TRBJ2-2|NA|NA
TGTGCCTGGTCAAGGGGGTCTCAGAACACCGGGGAGCTGTTTTTT
CAWSRGSQNTGELFF
>TRBV10-3|TRBJ2-4|NA|NA
TGTGCCATCAGTGCAGACTCTAACATTCAGTACTTC
CAISADSNIQYF
>TRBV6-6|TRBJ1-5|NA|once
TGTGCCAGCAGTTACCCGAATTCCAGGGATAATCAGCCCCAGCATTTT
CASSYPNSRDNQPQHF
>TRBV5-6|TRBJ1-3|NA|once
TGTGCCAGCAGCTTGGCAGCTGGAAACACCATATATTTT
CASSLAAGNTIYF
>TRBV7-2|TRBJ1-1|TRBD1|NA
TGTGCCAGCGAAGGGGGCGGTCTCGGCACTGAAGCTTTCTTT
CASEGGGLGTEAFF
>TRBV5-1|TRBJ1-1|NA|NA
TGCGCCAGCAGCTGGGGGCTGATGAACACTGAAGCTTTCTTT
CASSWGLMNTEAFF
>TRBV7-9|TRBJ2-2|TRBD1|NA
TGTGCCAGCCCATCAAGTAGGAACAGGGGTTCCACCGGGGAGCTGTTTTTT
CASPSSRNRGSTGELFF
>TRBV7-9|TRBJ1-5|TRBD1|NA
TGTGCCAGCAGCTTACTCGACAGGGTAGGGCAGCCCCAGCATTTT
CASSLLDRVGQPQHF
>TRBV5-1|TRBJ2-3|NA|few
TGCGCCAGCAGCCTCCTTACCCCTGAGACAGATACGCAGTATTTT
CASSLLTPETDTQYF
>TRBV3-1/TRBV3-2|TRBJ1-3|NA|NA
TGTGCCAGCAGCCAAGTACATCCCAGGGCAGGAAACACCATATATTTT
CASSQVHPRAGNTIYF
>TRBV2|TRBJ1-2|NA|NA
TGTGCCAGCAGTAACGATGAGGCGGGAGGCTACACCTTC
CASSNDEAGGYTF
>TRBV15|TRBJ1-4|NA|NA
TGTGCCACCAGCGCGGGGGCAACTAATGAAAAACTGTTTTTT
CATSAGATNEKLFF
>TRBV5-4|TRBJ2-7|TRBD1|NA
TGTGCCAGCAGCTTCGGGGGACAGGGAAATTACGAGCAGTACTTC
CASSFGGQGNYEQYF
>TRBV9|TRBJ2-5|TRBD2|NA
TGTGCCAGCAGCGTAGCCAGCGGGGGAATCCAAGAGACCCAGTACTTC
CASSVASGGIQETQYF
>TRBV12-2|TRBJ1-3|NA|NA
TGTGCACTGGACAGGGTAGGAGGAAACACCATATATTTT
CALDRVGGNTIYF
>TRBV5-1|TRBJ2-3|TRBD2|once
TGCGCCAGCAGCTTCGGCGGGGGGGCCTCTGGCACAGATACGCAGTATTTT
CASSFGGGASGTDTQYF
>TRBV11-2|TRBJ2-1|TRBD1|NA
TGTGCCAGCAGCTCCGACAGGGTCTACAATGAGCAGTTCTTC
CASSSDRVYNEQFF
>TRBV6-2/TRBV6-3|TRBJ2-7|TRBD1|NA
TGTGCCAGCAGTTACGACAGGGGGCCGTACGAGCAGTACTTC
CASSYDRGPYEQYF
>TRBV11-3|TRBJ2-3|TRBD2|NA
TGTGCCAGCAGCGGGCGGGGGACCGGAGATACGCAGTATTTT
CASSGRGTGDTQYF
>TRBV7-2|TRBJ2-3|NA|NA
TGTGCCAGCAGCTACCAGGGTTCAGATACGCAGTATTTT
CASSYQGSDTQYF
>TRBV2|TRBJ1-5|TRBD1|NA
TGTGCCAGCAGTGTAGGGACAGGGGCATATAGCAATCAGCCCCAGCATTTT
CASSVGTGAYSNQPQHF
>TRBV19|TRBJ2-6|TRBD1|NA
TGTGCCAGTAGTAGGGGGACAGGGATTCCCTCTGGGGCCAACGTCCTGACTTTC
CASSRGTGIPSGANVLTF